The next 6 T cell receptor gamma chains were all read from a single sample in a study of human gamma delta and Vdelta1 T cells. TCRdb processed the PCR reads again with the CATT caller. Among about 400 gamma-chain clones, more than 4.5% were seen once, and the ten largest hold roughly 84%. Sequencing was performed on differentiated CD27- Vdelta1 gamma-delta T cells from blood. The receptors stem from a human donor in good health.

This clone has more than one count but fewer than ten. The rearrangement joins TRGV8 to TRGJ1 or TRGJ2. V lost 0 bases to trimming and J lost 7 bases; unmatched junction nucleotides: 6. Germline CDR1 VENAVY, CDR2 YDSYNSRV. This CDR3 is 13 amino acids long. The CDR3 loop is CATWDRPRYKKLF. The CDR3 region has the DNA TGTGCCACCTGGGATAGGCCGCGGTATAAGAAACTCTTT.

This clone was seen a handful of times. One end of the junction fails to match germline, which may point to a read error. This sequence joins TRGV5 and TRGJ1 or TRGJ2. This CDR3 spans 13 amino acids. CDR1 is VINAFY, CDR2 YDVSNSKD, per germline. CDR3 sequence (DNA): TGTGCCACCTGGGACAGGGTCCCTTATAAGAAACTATTT. It encodes CATWDRVPYKKLF.

This clone is large in the sample. A far larger clone is off by one base, so a read error is likely. The rearrangement joins TRGV3 to TRGJ1 or TRGJ2. Germline CDR1 VTNTFY, CDR2 YDVSTARD (reference sequence). This CDR3 contains 11 residues. DNA for the CDR3: TGTGCCTCCTGGGACAGGCAGGGGAAACTCTTT. Translation gives CASWDRQGKLF.

The table lists this clone with a few counts. TCRdb's protein for this DNA is that of a much larger clone and differs from the translation at residue 12, likely a read error; the protein shown is the DNA translation. The J gene is TRGJ1 or TRGJ2, the V gene TRGV9. The CDR3 runs 13 residues. CDR1 and CDR2 from the germline V gene are GITISATS and ISYDGTV (reference sequence). The CDR3 region is CALWEVARDKKVF. The CDR3 region has the DNA TGTGCCTTGTGGGAGGTGGCTAGGGATAAGAAAGTCTTT.

Of note for this clone: The amino acid sequence in TCRdb belongs to a much larger clone and departs from this DNA's translation at residue 7, likely a sequencing read error; the sequence shown is translated from the DNA. Other nucleotide sequences in the sample specify the same CDR3. The rearrangement uses TRGV9 and TRGJP. Germline-derived CDR1 and CDR2 are GITISATS and ISYDGTV (reference sequence). This CDR3 contains 18 residues. The chain's CDR3 is CALWEVTPQELGKKIKVF. The CDR3 bases are TGTGCCTTGTGGGAGGTGACCCCCCAAGAGTTGGGCAAAAAAATCAAGGTGTTT.

By its share, this clone is large (0.1 to 1%). The identical CDR3 is also encoded by other nucleotide sequences in the sample. V and J are TRGV3 and TRGJ1 or TRGJ2. Trimming cost V 0 bases and J 6 bases; bases outside gene matches: 5. CDR1 and CDR2 from the germline V gene are VTNTFY and YDVSTARD (reference sequence). The CDR3 runs 13 residues. CDR3 nucleotide sequence: TGTGCCACCTGGGACAGGCGCCCTTATAAGAAACTCTTT. Residues: CATWDRRPYKKLF.